These 31 T cell receptor beta chains originate from one sample sequenced in a study of type 1 regulatory T cells. A single record per CDR3 protein comes from TCRdb applying MiXCR to the reads. Among 60,000 to 80,000 distinct CDR3 sequences listed, 63% were seen once. Their antigens are not known. Sample: cultured T cells, either the whole culture or a sorted T cell fraction (not recorded which). The sample's subset: Tr1-enriched cell product generated in vitro against host alloantigens. The receptors were sampled from a human donor in good health.

The rearrangement uses TRBV20-1 and TRBJ2-5; maybe TRBD2 (7 bases). Trimming removed 0 bases from V and 2 bases from J, with 13 bases in between. Per the germline V gene, CDR1 is DFQATT and CDR2 is SNEGSKA (reference sequence). This CDR3 has 15 residues. The CDR3 bases are TGCAGTGCTAGAGATGGGGGGGCGAAGCAAGAGACCCAGTACTTC. It specifies CSARDGGAKQETQYF.

The chain is built from TRBV4-2 and TRBJ2-5, with a possible D match to TRBD2 (6 bases). Trimming left V 6 bases short and J 4 bases short, with 18 bases between. The germline gives CDR1 LGHNA, CDR2 YNFKEQ. This CDR3 has 15 amino acids. The CDR3 coding sequence is TGTGCCAGCAGTTACGGGCGGGATAGCGGAGAGACCCAGTACTTC. Its translation: CASSYGRDSGETQYF.

This rearrangement joins TRBV19 to TRBJ2-1, with unresolved D. V dropped 3 bases and J dropped 4 bases, with 10 bases sitting between them. The germline V gene has CDR1 LNHDA and CDR2 SQIVND (reference sequence). CDR3 length equals 14 residues. The CDR3 sequence is CASSISAQYNEQFF. CDR3 nucleotide sequence: TGTGCCAGTAGTATCAGCGCCCAATACAATGAGCAGTTCTTC.

The chain employs TRBV7-6 and TRBJ2-3; the D gene is possibly TRBD1 (6 bases). The germline gives CDR1 SGHVS, CDR2 FNYEAQ. The CDR3 length is 15 residues. V was shortened by 1 base and J by 4 bases, with 12 bases between the two germline ends. This CDR3 reads CASSLVPRGADTQYF. Here the CDR3 DNA reads TGTGCCAGCAGCTTAGTACCCAGGGGAGCAGATACGCAGTATTTT.

The gene calls are TRBV6-6 and TRBJ2-2; 9 bases are a match to TRBD2. From germline, CDR1 is MNHNY and CDR2 SVGAGI (reference sequence). V lost 4 bases to trimming and J lost 9 bases; unmatched junction nucleotides: 6. The CDR3 loop spans 14 amino acids. The CDR3 here is CASSWGLAPRELFF. The CDR3 DNA sequence: TGTGCCAGCAGTTGGGGACTAGCACCCCGGGAGCTGTTTTTT.

This chain connects TRBV7-9 to TRBJ2-7; TRBD2 matches at 9 bases. The CDR3 has 14 residues. Trimming removed 4 bases from V and 7 bases from J; junction bases left unmatched: 8. Per germline, CDR1 SEHNR and CDR2 FQNEAQ (reference sequence). For the CDR3, the DNA is TGTGCCAGCAGCTCCGGGACTAGCAGTTGGGAGCAGTACTTC. Translation gives CASSSGTSSWEQYF.

This clonotype has only one observation. Here the CDR3 reads CSAREGAVEAFF. The CDR3 DNA reads TGCAGTGCTAGAGAAGGAGCCGTTGAAGCTTTCTTT. The chain joins TRBV20-1 to TRBJ1-1; no definite D call. Trimming took 0 bases from V and 7 from J, leaving 9 bases between them. Germline CDR1 is DFQATT and CDR2 is SNEGSKA (reference sequence). The CDR3 is made up of 12 amino acids.

This clonotype appeared a few times. The rearrangement links TRBV10-3 to TRBJ2-7; TRBD2 matches 10 bases. V shed 6 bases and J 3 bases; nucleotides not matched to a gene: 8. This CDR3 is built from 15 residues. From germline, CDR1 is ENHRY and CDR2 SYGVKD. This CDR3 is CAIRGRTSGDYEQYF. CDR3 coding DNA: TGTGCCATCAGAGGGCGGACTAGCGGTGACTACGAGCAGTACTTC.

The V call is TRBV2, the J call TRBJ2-7; the D is unclear. The CDR3 has 14 amino acids. Germline-derived CDR1 and CDR2 are SNHLY and FYNNEI. V was shortened by 5 bases and J by 0 bases, with 11 bases between the two germline ends. This CDR3 is CASSRTDSSYEQYF. CDR3 DNA sequence: TGTGCCAGCAGTCGTACGGATAGCTCCTACGAGCAGTACTTC.

The chain couples TRBV9 to TRBJ2-1, with no clear D. The CDR3 runs 14 residues. V lost 0 bases and J lost 6, with 10 bases in between. Germline-derived CDR1 and CDR2 are SGDLS and YYNGEE. CDR3: CASSVVTTPNEQFF. The CDR3, as DNA: TGTGCCAGCAGCGTAGTGACGACTCCCAATGAGCAGTTCTTC.

The J gene is TRBJ2-2, the V gene TRBV9; tentatively, D is TRBD1 or TRBD2 (5 bases each). Trimming took 4 bases from V and 0 from J, leaving 10 bases between them. In germline, CDR1 is SGDLS, CDR2 YYNGEE. The CDR3 has 15 residues. The CDR3 DNA reads as TGTGCCAGCAGCAGAGGGGCCGCGAACACCGGGGAGCTGTTTTTT. This translates into CASSRGAANTGELFF.

The chain recombines TRBV7-9 with TRBJ2-5, with D perhaps TRBD2 (5 bases). The CDR3 loop spans 15 amino acids. Trimming removed 5 bases at V and 5 bases at J, with 18 bases between. Germline V CDR1 and CDR2: SEHNR, FQNEAQ (reference sequence). In DNA, the CDR3 is TGTGCCAGCAGCCCCCTCGGTAGACTATTGGAGACCCAGTACTTC. This sequence encodes CASSPLGRLLETQYF.

The CDR3 is CSASRAGGSRETQYF. The CDR3 nucleotides read TGCAGTGCAAGCCGAGCAGGGGGTTCGAGAGAGACCCAGTACTTC. The rearrangement uses TRBV20-1 and TRBJ2-5; TRBD1 agrees at 7 bases. V shed 6 bases and J 4 bases; nucleotides not matched to a gene: 14. Germline lookup yields CDR1 DFQATT and CDR2 SNEGSKA (reference sequence). CDR3 length: 15 amino acids.

The chain recombines TRBV5-6 with TRBJ1-2; TRBD1 might be the D (6 bases). The CDR3 length is 15 residues. Trimming shortened V by 5 bases and J by 5 bases, and 19 bases separated the two germline ends. CDR1 is SGHDT, CDR2 YYEEEE, per germline. CDR3: CASRQNRGRWYGYTF. The CDR3 DNA follows: TGTGCCAGCAGACAGAACCGGGGGCGTTGGTATGGCTACACCTTC.

This clonotype was seen many times. The chain employs TRBV2 and TRBJ2-1; the match to TRBD2 covers 7 bases. V gave up 4 bases and J gave up 7 bases; unmatched junction bases: 13. The CDR3 spans 16 residues. Germline CDR1 and CDR2: SNHLY and FYNNEI. This chain's CDR3 is CASSALAQPHSNEQFF. The CDR3 coding sequence is TGTGCCAGCAGTGCACTAGCGCAACCCCACAGTAATGAGCAGTTCTTC.

Details on this clonotype: Germline and junction disagree at one end, which may indicate a read error. V and J are TRBV7-9 and TRBJ2-3; perhaps TRBD1 as D (5 bases). Germline V lookup: CDR1 SEHNR, CDR2 FQNEAQ (reference sequence). The CDR3 has 13 amino acids. The CDR3 reads CASNLQGTDTQYF. CDR3 sequence (DNA): TGTGCCAGCAACTTACAGGGCACAGATACGCAGTATTTT.

The chain couples TRBV6-2 or TRBV6-3 to TRBJ1-5; 8 nucleotides align to TRBD1. In germline, CDR1 is MNHEY, CDR2 SVGEGT. J gave up 7 bases and V 4 bases, and 9 bases lay outside the gene matches. This CDR3 comprises 15 residues. This CDR3 is CASSSAGGAVQPQHF. The CDR3 DNA reads TGTGCCAGCAGTTCTGCAGGGGGCGCAGTCCAGCCCCAGCATTTT.

The chain has TRBV12-3 or TRBV12-4 and TRBJ2-3, with D unresolved. There are 12 residues in the CDR3. V lost 3 bases and J lost 2, with 3 bases in between. CDR3 protein: CASSLITDTQYF. In DNA, the CDR3 is TGTGCCAGCAGTTTGATCACAGATACGCAGTATTTT.

This clonotype has just one count. V is TRBV5-1 and J is TRBJ1-4; perhaps TRBD1 as D (6 bases). CDR1 and CDR2 (germline): SGHRS, YFSETQ. This CDR3 spans 15 amino acids. V was cut by 0 bases and J by 6 bases, with 12 bases left in between. The CDR3 reads CASSLAEQGDEKLFF. The DNA for the CDR3 is TGCGCCAGCAGCTTGGCCGAACAGGGAGATGAAAAACTGTTTTTT. The whole variable domain, filled in from reference TRBV5-1 and TRBJ1-4, reads KAGVTQTPRYLIKTRGQQVTLSCSPISGHRSVSWYQQTPGQGLQFLFEYFSETQRNKGNFPGRFSGRQFSNSRSEMNVSTLELGDSALYLCASSLAEQGDEKLFFGSGTQLSVL.

This chain uses TRBV7-2 with TRBJ1-3; a possible D gene is TRBD1 (5 bases). V was cut by 4 bases and J by 3 bases, with 16 bases left in between. Germline CDR1 SGHTA, CDR2 FQGNSA. The CDR3 loop spans 16 amino acids. This CDR3 reads CASSSHTGTIGNTIYF. CDR3 nucleotides: TGTGCCAGCAGCTCTCACACCGGGACGATTGGAAACACCATATATTTT.

The chain couples TRBV20-1 to TRBJ2-3, with a weak D call TRBD1 (7 bases). Germline V CDR1 and CDR2: DFQATT, SNEGSKA (reference sequence). The CDR3 has 15 amino acids. Trimming shortened V by 7 bases and J by 0 bases, and 17 bases separated the two germline ends. For the CDR3, the DNA is TGCAGTGTTGAGACAGGGACTTCTAGCACAGATACGCAGTATTTT. Translation gives CSVETGTSSTDTQYF.

The chain is built from TRBV4-2 and TRBJ2-2, with 7 bases lining up with TRBD2. V shed 0 bases, J shed 6 bases, and the junction held 4 bases outside the gene matches. Germline CDR1 is LGHNA and CDR2 is YNFKEQ. The CDR3 runs to 15 residues. The CDR3 protein is CASSQESGRAGELFF. CDR3 DNA sequence: TGTGCCAGCAGCCAAGAGTCAGGGAGGGCCGGGGAGCTGTTTTTT.

The V gene is TRBV6-1, the J gene TRBJ2-1, with 7 bases fitting TRBD1. Germline values: CDR1 MNHNS, CDR2 SASEGT. V shed 5 bases, J shed 5 bases, and the junction held 6 bases outside the gene matches. CDR3 size: 14 residues. The CDR3 here is CASSPGQTNNEQFF. The CDR3 DNA reads as TGTGCCAGCAGTCCGGGACAGACAAACAATGAGCAGTTCTTC.

The chain is built from TRBV7-3 and TRBJ2-1; TRBD1 matches 7 bases. This CDR3 contains 15 residues. Germline CDR1 reads SGHTA; CDR2 reads FQGTGA. The ends lost 2 bases at V and 7 bases at J; junction bases unmatched: 8. The CDR3 DNA reads TGTGCCAGCAGCTTATCGCCAGGGGGAATAAATGAGCAGTTCTTC. It codes for CASSLSPGGINEQFF.

The CDR3 nucleotides read TGTGCCAGCAGGCCGGGGACAGAAAAAGAGACCCAGTACTTC. Its translation is CASRPGTEKETQYF. The chain links TRBV12-3 or TRBV12-4 to TRBJ2-5, with 7 positions matching TRBD1. The CDR3 length is 14 residues. Trimming at V came to 6 bases and at J to 3 bases, leaving 7 bases not matched to a gene.

The rearrangement joins TRBV20-1 to TRBJ1-5; D unclear. Germline V gives CDR1 DFQATT, CDR2 SNEGSKA (reference sequence). This CDR3 spans 13 amino acids. Trimming removed 6 bases at V and 3 bases at J, with 12 bases between. The CDR3 sequence: CSAASTFNQPQHF. In nucleotides, the CDR3 is TGCAGTGCCGCCTCCACCTTCAATCAGCCCCAGCATTTT.

J is TRBJ2-1 and V is TRBV12-3 or TRBV12-4; possibly TRBD2 for D (6 bases). V was cut by 3 bases and J by 2 bases, with 20 bases left in between. The CDR3 runs 18 residues. CDR3 sequence: CASSFSEISGSTYNEQFF. DNA for the CDR3: TGTGCCAGCAGTTTTTCGGAGATTAGCGGCTCCACCTACAATGAGCAGTTCTTC.

The rearrangement uses TRBV5-4 and TRBJ2-5, with a possible D match to TRBD2 (5 bases). There are 13 residues in the CDR3. V shed 1 base and J shed 7 bases, with 11 bases lying between them. Germline values: CDR1 SGHNT, CDR2 YYREEE (reference sequence). The CDR3 region has the DNA TGTGCCAGCAGCTTGAACGGGGTCGGGACCCAGTACTTC. Amino acid sequence: CASSLNGVGTQYF.

This clonotype was counted at least ten times. CDR3 sequence: CASSQDRLAGETQYF. The CDR3 DNA is TGTGCCAGCAGCCAAGATCGGTTAGCGGGAGAGACCCAGTACTTC. The chain has TRBV3-1 and TRBJ2-5; 7 bases align to TRBD2. The CDR3 covers 15 residues. Germline V lookup: CDR1 LGHDT, CDR2 YNNKEL (reference sequence). V was clipped by 0 bases and J by 4 bases; unmatched bases: 5.

This clonotype occurred a few times. The chain joins TRBV12-3 or TRBV12-4 to TRBJ1-1; 9 nucleotides align to TRBD1. The CDR3 is 14 residues long. V shed 3 bases and J 5 bases; nucleotides not matched to a gene: 4. The CDR3, as DNA: TGTGCCAGCAGTTTGGATGGACAGGGGACTGAAGCTTTCTTT. Translation gives CASSLDGQGTEAFF.

The chain joins TRBV7-9 to TRBJ1-4, with D unclear. The CDR3 has 16 amino acids. Looked up from germline, CDR1 is SEHNR and CDR2 is FQNEAQ (reference sequence). Trimming shortened V by 2 bases and J by 0 bases, and 10 bases separated the two germline ends. In DNA, the CDR3 is TGTGCCAGCAGCTTAATTTCTCTCACAACTAATGAAAAACTGTTTTTT. It encodes CASSLISLTTNEKLFF.